The 14 T cell receptor beta chains below all came from one sample that was sequenced in a study of glioma-infiltrating T cells after dendritic cell vaccination. Time point: after dendritic cell vaccination, including at tumor progression/relapse. Produced via immunoSEQ multiplex PCR; TCRdb's table is partial and in-frame only. The repertoire includes about 76,000 clones, around 90% of them detected once, and about 2.3% sits in the top ten. The sequencing here drew on blood, taken after dendritic cell vaccination. The origin of the receptors is a human donor with glioblastoma.

The rearrangement uses TRBV5-1 and TRBJ2-1, with TRBD2 as a possible D gene (5 bases). CDR3 size: 15 residues. CDR1 is SGHRS, CDR2 YFSETQ, per germline. The V and J ends lost 1 base and 2 bases respectively, with 10 bases between them. The CDR3 spells CASSLRERTYNEQFF. In nucleotides, the CDR3 is TGCGCCAGCAGCTTGCGGGAACGAACCTACAATGAGCAGTTCTTC.

This chain joins TRBV6-5 and TRBJ2-2; D perhaps matches TRBD1 (5 bases). Germline V gene data show CDR1 as MNHEY and CDR2 as SVGAGI. The germline V and J ends were trimmed by 4 bases and 3 bases, with 9 bases remaining between them. The CDR3 runs to 14 residues. Here the CDR3 DNA reads TGTGCCAGCAGTTCAGTAGGGGACACCGGGGAGCTGTTTTTT. It specifies CASSSVGDTGELFF.

The genes are TRBV29-1 and TRBJ2-1; the D is unclear. Germline V CDR1 and CDR2: SQVTM, ANQGSEA. V lost 7 bases to trimming and J lost 0 bases, with 16 bases between them. The CDR3 consists of 15 residues. The CDR3, as DNA: TGCAGCGCACGAGTCCCATTCTCCTCCTACAATGAGCAGTTCTTC. Its protein is CSARVPFSSYNEQFF.

This clone was observed a handful of times. The chain combines TRBV12-5 with TRBJ2-7, with D uncertain. Germline assignment: CDR1 LGHNT and CDR2 FRNRAP. The CDR3 has 12 residues. V dropped 5 bases and J dropped 3 bases, with 8 bases sitting between them. The CDR3 DNA reads as TGTGCTAGTGGTACATCCTTCTACGAGCAGTACTTC. Its protein is CASGTSFYEQYF.

The chain combines TRBV19 with TRBJ1-2, with 8 bases aligning to TRBD1. The CDR3 runs to 14 residues. Losses at the gene ends were 3 bases for V and 5 bases for J; bases not matched to a gene: 5. Germline V lookup: CDR1 LNHDA, CDR2 SQIVND (reference sequence). DNA of the CDR3: TGTGCCAGTAGTATTCGGACAGGGAATTATGGCTACACCTTC. It is translated as CASSIRTGNYGYTF. Complete variable domain (other parts from reference TRBV19 and TRBJ1-2): DGGITQSPKYLFRKEGQNVTLSCEQNLNHDAMYWYRQDPGQGLRLIYYSQIVNDFQKGDIAEGYSVSREKKESFPLTVTSAQKNPTAFYLCASSIRTGNYGYTFGSGTRLTVV.

This chain connects TRBV6-1 to TRBJ2-6; a possible D gene is TRBD1 (6 bases). V was shortened by 4 bases and J by 0 bases, with 13 bases between the two germline ends. Germline V CDR1 and CDR2: MNHNS, SASEGT. This CDR3 contains 17 residues. The CDR3 DNA is TGTGCCAGCAGTGCAGGACAGTCCAGCTCTGGGGCCAACGTCCTGACTTTC. It encodes CASSAGQSSSGANVLTF.

This chain connects TRBV11-2 to TRBJ2-7, with D perhaps TRBD1 (5 bases). The germline V gene has CDR1 SGHAT and CDR2 FQNNGV. Trimming shortened V by 7 bases and J by 6 bases, and 16 bases separated the two germline ends. This CDR3 has 13 amino acids. The CDR3 here is CASKTVGAIEQYF. The DNA of the CDR3 is TGTGCCAGCAAGACTGTAGGGGCTATCGAGCAGTACTTC.

This clone was detected once. The gene calls are TRBV5-1 and TRBJ1-1, with 8 nucleotides matching TRBD1. J lost 5 bases, V lost 6 bases, and 6 bases had no gene match. CDR1 is SGHRS, CDR2 YFSETQ, per germline. There are 13 residues in the CDR3. CDR3 DNA: TGCGCCAGCAAACAGGGGGAGAAAACTGAAGCTTTCTTT. Protein sequence: CASKQGEKTEAFF. The complete variable domain, with remaining parts taken from reference TRBV5-1 and TRBJ1-1, reads KAGVTQTPRYLIKTRGQQVTLSCSPISGHRSVSWYQQTPGQGLQFLFEYFSETQRNKGNFPGRFSGRQFSNSRSEMNVSTLELGDSALYLCASKQGEKTEAFFGQGTRLTVV.

This clone appeared a few times. The chain couples TRBV2 to TRBJ1-2, with D tentatively TRBD1 (5 bases). V dropped 8 bases and J dropped 8 bases, with 18 bases sitting between them. Germline assignment: CDR1 SNHLY and CDR2 FYNNEI. This CDR3 has 13 amino acids. The CDR3 DNA follows: TGTGCCAGCCAGGTGGGGCAGGGTGTAGGCTACACCTTC. Its translation: CASQVGQGVGYTF.

A single count supports this clone. The chain joins TRBV9 to TRBJ1-1; the D gene is possibly TRBD1 (5 bases). V was clipped by 0 bases and J by 4 bases, with 13 bases between them. CDR3 length equals 15 residues. Looked up from germline, CDR1 is SGDLS and CDR2 is YYNGEE. The CDR3 coding sequence is TGTGCCAGCAGCGTAGTGGGCAGGGAAGGCACTGAAGCTTTCTTT. Encoded protein: CASSVVGREGTEAFF.

This sequence joins TRBV28 and TRBJ2-7; 10 bases are a match to TRBD2. The CDR3 has 15 amino acids. The junction had 8 bases not matched to a gene; V was cut back by 5 bases and J by 4 bases. The germline V gene has CDR1 MDHEN and CDR2 SYDVKM. In nucleotides, the CDR3 is TGTGCCAGCAGTCCTGGGACTAGCGAAGGGTACGAGCAGTACTTC. As protein: CASSPGTSEGYEQYF.

This chain uses TRBV6-1 with TRBJ1-5; TRBD1 might be the D (5 bases). This CDR3 comprises 13 residues. Deletions cut 6 bases from V and 6 bases from J, with 12 bases between. Germline V CDR1 and CDR2: MNHNS, SASEGT. The CDR3 reads CASRAGLVQPQHF. In DNA form, the CDR3 reads TGTGCCAGCAGAGCAGGGTTGGTTCAGCCCCAGCATTTT.

The chain uses TRBV5-1 and TRBJ2-1; weak D call: TRBD1 (5 bases). Trimming stripped 6 bases from V and 9 bases from J, with 25 bases between. CDR3 length equals 16 residues. Germline V lookup: CDR1 SGHRS, CDR2 YFSETQ. CDR3 residues: CASTGPGRAGSGEQFF. For the CDR3, the DNA is TGCGCCAGCACCGGCCCCGGCAGGGCTGGTTCAGGTGAGCAGTTCTTC.

V is TRBV5-1 and J is TRBJ1-2; no firm D call. This CDR3 contains 14 residues. V was trimmed by 1 base and J by 4 bases, leaving 11 bases between them. CDR1 is SGHRS, CDR2 YFSETQ, per germline. In DNA form, the CDR3 reads TGCGCCAGCAGCTTGAGTACAGATCTCTATGGCTACACCTTC. It translates to CASSLSTDLYGYTF. The whole variable domain, remainder taken from reference TRBV5-1 and TRBJ1-2, is KAGVTQTPRYLIKTRGQQVTLSCSPISGHRSVSWYQQTPGQGLQFLFEYFSETQRNKGNFPGRFSGRQFSNSRSEMNVSTLELGDSALYLCASSLSTDLYGYTFGSGTRLTVV.